The clone carrying this T cell receptor beta chain was counted a few times. Antigen specificity is unknown. The sample originates from a study of T cell repertoires in cytomegalovirus infection. Study background: It can be stated that public TCR beta signatures indicated CMV infection as well as a matching HLA type.

Study-wide results and caveats: The cumulative frequency of public TCR beta families identified carriers of CMV plus the relevant HLA. The study found HLA-C-restricted CMV-specific TCR beta clonotypes dominating the ex vivo response.

TCRdb passed the reads through MiXCR, listing each CDR3 protein once. The profile shows around 490,000 distinct CDR3 sequences, around a quarter of them singletons. Germline-derived CDR1 and CDR2 are LGHNA and YNFKEQ. The length of the CDR3 is 13 residues. Trimming left V 1 base short and J 7 bases short, with 7 bases between. Sequencing input: PBMCs. The gene calls are TRBV4-2 and TRBJ1-4; D gene unclear. This sequence originates from a human donor in good health (CMV status not recorded). Some clones in this sample may be carry-over from other donors' samples. The CDR3 loop reads CASSQGGGEKLFF. For the CDR3, the DNA is TGTGCCAGCAGCCAAGGGGGAGGTGAAAAACTGTTTTTT.